Following are 7 T cell receptor beta chains from one sample sequenced in a study of T cell responses to AZD1222 COVID-19 vaccine. Clones were sequenced by immunoSEQ multiplex PCR, and TCRdb holds only the in-frame ones, with some missing. The repertoire holds 150,000 or so clones, with about 91% as singletons. The starting material was peripheral blood, obtained on day 0 of AZD1222 vaccination. These TCRs come from an adult in good health.

The V and J genes are TRBV5-6 and TRBJ2-1; tentatively, D is TRBD1 or TRBD2 (5 bases each). Looked up from germline, CDR1 is SGHDT and CDR2 is YYEEEE. This CDR3 comprises 15 residues. Trimming took off 3 bases at V and 7 bases at J, with 17 bases between the two ends. The DNA for the CDR3 is TGTGCCAGCAGCTCGGGGTTTGGGGGAAGGAATGAGCAGTTCTTC. Protein: CASSSGFGGRNEQFF.

This chain uses TRBV6-1 with TRBJ2-7; D is uncertain. CDR3 length equals 12 residues. Germline lookup yields CDR1 MNHNS and CDR2 SASEGT. V gave up 1 base and J gave up 3 bases, with 4 bases separating them. CDR3 sequence: CASSEDVYEQYF. The CDR3 region has the DNA TGTGCCAGCAGTGAAGACGTCTACGAGCAGTACTTC.

V and J are TRBV15 and TRBJ2-7; possible D gene TRBD1, 5 bases. The CDR3 extends over 14 amino acids. CDR1 is LNHNV and CDR2 is YYDKDF in the germline V gene (reference sequence). With 5 bases removed from V and 0 bases from J, the gap between germline ends came to 11 bases. The DNA of the CDR3 is TGTGCCACCAGCGGGGCCTTTAACTCCTACGAGCAGTACTTC. This translates into CATSGAFNSYEQYF. The full variable domain, completed using reference TRBV15 and TRBJ2-7, is DAMVIQNPRYQVTQFGKPVTLSCSQTLNHNVMYWYQQKSSQAPKLLFHYYDKDFNNEADTPDNFQSRRPNTSFCFLDIRSPGLGDTAMYLCATSGAFNSYEQYFGPGTRLTVT.

The chain has TRBV19 and TRBJ1-2; weak D call: TRBD1 (5 bases). CDR1 is LNHDA and CDR2 is SQIVND in the germline V gene (reference sequence). Trimming pared 3 bases from V and 0 bases from J, leaving 8 bases between. CDR3 length: 14 residues. The chain's CDR3 is CASSIGGSNYGYTF. CDR3 bases: TGTGCCAGTAGTATCGGGGGATCTAACTATGGCTACACCTTC.

The chain carries TRBV6-1 and TRBJ1-5; weak D call: TRBD1 (5 bases). The V end lost 4 bases, the J end lost 0 bases, and 22 bases lay between the germline ends. The length of the CDR3 is 19 residues. Looked up from germline, CDR1 is MNHNS and CDR2 is SASEGT. CDR3 nucleotide sequence: TGTGCCAGCAGTGCACCTTCCTTTACAGGAGACAATAGCAATCAGCCCCAGCATTTT. Its protein is CASSAPSFTGDNSNQPQHF.

This clone has only a few counts. The rearrangement joins TRBV6-5 to TRBJ1-5; D is perhaps TRBD1 (6 bases). Germline lookup yields CDR1 MNHEY and CDR2 SVGAGI. V lost 2 bases to trimming and J lost 7 bases, with 18 bases between them. The CDR3 is 16 amino acids. CDR3 loop: CASSYTDGGRVQPQHF. The CDR3, as DNA: TGTGCCAGCAGTTACACCGATGGGGGGCGCGTGCAGCCCCAGCATTTT.

The chain links TRBV19 to TRBJ1-5, with 7 bases fitting TRBD1. The CDR3 covers 15 residues. Germline CDR1 is LNHDA and CDR2 is SQIVND (reference sequence). V lost 3 bases to trimming and J lost 5 bases; unmatched junction nucleotides: 7. This CDR3 is CASSIPQGKHQPQHF. The DNA for the CDR3 is TGTGCCAGTAGTATCCCACAGGGGAAGCATCAGCCCCAGCATTTT.